The T cell receptor (beta chain) under discussion was sequenced for a study of identical twins. Broader study findings: Zero-insertion results could be subject to partial confounding by invariant MAIT and iNKT cells.

Turning to this clonotype: What it recognizes is unknown.

TCRdb independently ran MiXCR on the 5' RACE reads; one entry per CDR3 protein. The data hold 460,000 or so distinct CDR3 sequences, with approximately 15% observed a single time. Deletions cut 5 bases from V and 7 bases from J, with 14 bases between. The CDR3 runs 13 residues. Germline CDR1 is SGHTA and CDR2 is FQGNSA. These data also formed part of another study, on yellow fever vaccine responses in identical twins.

The V call is TRBV7-2, the J call TRBJ1-1, with no clear D. The receptor was isolated from a woman between 18 and 30 years old in good health. The sample consisted of CD4+ T cells sorted from blood. The CDR3 sequence is CASSGPGGREAFF. CDR3 in DNA: TGTGCCAGCAGCGGCCCGGGTGGACGTGAAGCTTTCTTT.